The 7 T cell receptor beta chains below all came from one sample that was sequenced in a study of T-cell reconstitution after alpha-beta-depleted transplantation in children. A library of TCRbeta sequences, prepared with unique molecular identifiers, was generated. TCRdb fed the PCR reads into MiXCR, producing one record per CDR3 protein. The table shows about 150,000 distinct CDR3 sequences, with 8.5% to 14% occurring only once. This sample comprised PBMCs, obtained before TCRalphabeta/CD19-depleted stem cell transplant. The receptor source for this set is a boy between 2 and 10 years old with acute myeloid leukemia, due to receive a stem cell transplant.

In its sample, this clonotype was seen many times. The rearrangement links TRBV5-1 to TRBJ2-1; 7 bases map to TRBD2. This CDR3 region has 16 residues. CDR1 and CDR2 (germline): SGHRS, YFSETQ. J was trimmed by 2 bases and V by 0 bases; bases with no gene match: 5. CDR3 sequence (DNA): TGCGCCAGCAGCTTGGCCGTCGGGAGGACCTACAATGAGCAGTTCTTC. Residues: CASSLAVGRTYNEQFF.

The table lists this clonotype with a few counts. The rearrangement uses TRBV6-5 and TRBJ2-1; 13 nucleotides line up with TRBD2. V was clipped by 0 bases and J by 5 bases; unmatched bases: 4. Germline lookup yields CDR1 MNHEY and CDR2 SVGAGI. The CDR3 spans 17 residues. The CDR3 region is CASSYSQGTSGDNEQFF. The CDR3 region has the DNA TGTGCCAGCAGTTACTCCCAGGGGACTAGCGGGGACAATGAGCAGTTCTTC.

This clonotype was seen at least ten times. The chain carries TRBV27 and TRBJ2-3; D uncertain. V was trimmed by 0 bases and J by 7 bases, leaving 2 bases between them. This CDR3 has 11 amino acids. Germline-derived CDR1 and CDR2 are MNHEY and SMNVEV (reference sequence). This CDR3 reads CASSLSHTQYF. In DNA form, the CDR3 reads TGTGCCAGCAGTTTATCGCATACGCAGTATTTT.

This clonotype was detected ten times or more. J is TRBJ2-1 and V is TRBV6-6; unclear D gene. The CDR3 spans 13 residues. V lost 0 bases and J 9 bases, leaving 9 bases between the germline ends. Germline V gene lookup returns CDR1 MNHNY and CDR2 SVGAGI (reference sequence). The CDR3 DNA reads as TGTGCCAGCAGTTACTCGCTCCCCAGTGAGCAGTTCTTC. Residues: CASSYSLPSEQFF.

At least ten counts were recorded for this clonotype. The chain employs TRBV6-5 and TRBJ2-7; 8 bases fit TRBD2. Germline V lookup: CDR1 MNHEY, CDR2 SVGAGI. The CDR3 is 16 amino acids. V shed 4 bases, J shed 2 bases, and the junction held 10 bases outside the gene matches. The CDR3 is CASSSALADRAYEQYF. CDR3 sequence (DNA): TGTGCCAGCAGTTCCGCACTAGCGGATCGGGCCTACGAGCAGTACTTC.

This clonotype was counted at least ten times. The chain has TRBV12-3 or TRBV12-4 and TRBJ2-3, with D possibly matching TRBD2 (6 bases). V shed 7 bases and J shed 4 bases, with 12 bases lying between them. CDR3 length: 13 residues. Here the CDR3 DNA reads TGTGCCAGCACCCAGTGGGGGGCAGATACGCAGTATTTT. The encoded protein is CASTQWGADTQYF.

This chain links TRBV7-8 with TRBJ2-3, with TRBD1 as a possible D gene (6 bases). Per germline, CDR1 SGHVS and CDR2 FQNEAQ. The CDR3 spans 17 residues. Between the trimmed V and J ends, which lost 1 base and 6 bases, there was a span of 20 bases. CDR3 nucleotides: TGTGCCAGCAGCTTAGGAATGGGGACATCGATCACGGATACGCAGTATTTT. Its translation is CASSLGMGTSITDTQYF.